This TCR beta chain emerged from a study of OX40 agonist ivuxolimab in advanced cancers. The CDR3 is made up of 12 amino acids. Germline CDR1 and CDR2: MDHEN and SYDVKM. The V end lost 2 bases, the J end lost 3 bases, and 5 bases lay between the germline ends. The assay was immunoSEQ multiplex PCR, and TCRdb's table has in-frame clones only and misses some. Found here are approximately 49,000 clones, 85% of them singletons; the top ten hold about a fifth. This specimen consisted of CD4+ or CD8+ T cells sorted from blood, obtained in a trial of the OX40 agonist ivuxolimab. The sequence derives from an adult with an advanced solid tumor such as melanoma, head and neck, liver or kidney cancer. The chain carries TRBV28 and TRBJ2-7; D not resolved. As DNA, the CDR3 is TGTGCCAGCAGTTTAGTCAGCTACGAGCAGTACTTC. As protein: CASSLVSYEQYF.